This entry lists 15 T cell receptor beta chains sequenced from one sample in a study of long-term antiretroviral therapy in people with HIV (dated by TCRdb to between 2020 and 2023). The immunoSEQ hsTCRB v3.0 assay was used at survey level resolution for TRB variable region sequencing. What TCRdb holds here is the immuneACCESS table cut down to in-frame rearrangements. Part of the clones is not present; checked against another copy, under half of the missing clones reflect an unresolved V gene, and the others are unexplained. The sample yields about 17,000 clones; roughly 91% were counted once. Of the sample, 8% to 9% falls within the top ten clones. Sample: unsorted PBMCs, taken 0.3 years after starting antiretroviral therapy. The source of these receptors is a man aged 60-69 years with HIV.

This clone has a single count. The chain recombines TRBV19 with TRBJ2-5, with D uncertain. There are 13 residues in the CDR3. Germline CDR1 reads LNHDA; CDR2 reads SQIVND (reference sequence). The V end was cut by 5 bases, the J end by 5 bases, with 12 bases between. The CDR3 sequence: CASSEFLGETQYF. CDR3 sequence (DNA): TGTGCCAGTAGTGAGTTTTTGGGGGAGACCCAGTACTTC. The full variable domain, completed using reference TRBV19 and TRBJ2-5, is DGGITQSPKYLFRKEGQNVTLSCEQNLNHDAMYWYRQDPGQGLRLIYYSQIVNDFQKGDIAEGYSVSREKKESFPLTVTSAQKNPTAFYLCASSEFLGETQYFGPGTRLLVL.

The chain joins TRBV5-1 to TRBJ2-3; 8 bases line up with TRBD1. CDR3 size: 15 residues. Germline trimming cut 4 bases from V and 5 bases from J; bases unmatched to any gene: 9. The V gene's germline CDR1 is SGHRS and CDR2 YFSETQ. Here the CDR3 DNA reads TGCGCCAGCAGCAGTTCCGGGACAGGCGGAGATACGCAGTATTTT. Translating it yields CASSSSGTGGDTQYF.

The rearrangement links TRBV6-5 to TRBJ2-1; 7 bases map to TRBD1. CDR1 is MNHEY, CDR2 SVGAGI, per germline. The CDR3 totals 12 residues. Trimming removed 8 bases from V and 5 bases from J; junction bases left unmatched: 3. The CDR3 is CASEGAHNEQFF. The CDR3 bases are TGTGCCAGCGAGGGGGCCCACAATGAGCAGTTCTTC.

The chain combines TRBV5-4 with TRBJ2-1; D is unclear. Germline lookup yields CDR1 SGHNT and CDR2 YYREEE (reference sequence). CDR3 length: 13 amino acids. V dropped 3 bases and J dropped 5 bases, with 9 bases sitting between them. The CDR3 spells CASSSATHNEQFF. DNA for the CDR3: TGTGCCAGCAGCTCGGCTACTCACAATGAGCAGTTCTTC.

The CDR3 coding sequence is TGTGCCAGCAGCTTGGTCGCGCGTTGGGACACTGAAGCTTTCTTT. Protein sequence: CASSLVARWDTEAFF. J is TRBJ1-1 and V is TRBV11-2, with no clear D. The CDR3 runs 15 residues. CDR1 is SGHAT, CDR2 FQNNGV, per germline. The V end was cut by 3 bases, the J end by 3 bases, with 14 bases between.

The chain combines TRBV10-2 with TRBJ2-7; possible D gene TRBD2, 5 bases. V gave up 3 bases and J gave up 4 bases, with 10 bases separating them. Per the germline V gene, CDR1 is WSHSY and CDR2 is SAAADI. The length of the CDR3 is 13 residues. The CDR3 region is CASSDGKVYEQYF. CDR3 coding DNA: TGCGCCAGCAGTGACGGGAAAGTTTACGAGCAGTACTTC.

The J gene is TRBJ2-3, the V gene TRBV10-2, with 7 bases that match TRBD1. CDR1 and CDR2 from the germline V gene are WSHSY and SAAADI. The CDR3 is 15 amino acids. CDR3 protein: CTSQPGQRFTDTQYF. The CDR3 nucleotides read TGCACATCCCAACCGGGACAGAGGTTCACAGATACGCAGTATTTT.

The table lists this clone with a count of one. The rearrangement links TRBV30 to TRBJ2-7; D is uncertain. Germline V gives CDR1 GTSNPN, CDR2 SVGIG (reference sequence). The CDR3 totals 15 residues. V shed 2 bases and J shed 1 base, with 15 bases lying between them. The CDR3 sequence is CAWSPSRVLSYEQYF. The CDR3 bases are TGTGCCTGGAGTCCATCTAGGGTGTTGTCCTACGAGCAGTACTTC.

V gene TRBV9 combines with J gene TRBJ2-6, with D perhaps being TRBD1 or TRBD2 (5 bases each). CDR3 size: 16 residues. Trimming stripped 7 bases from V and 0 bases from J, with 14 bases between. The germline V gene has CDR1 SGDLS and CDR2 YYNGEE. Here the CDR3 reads CASSGTVGSGANVLTF. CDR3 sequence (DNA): TGTGCCAGCTCCGGGACGGTCGGCTCTGGGGCCAACGTCCTGACTTTC.

The CDR3 reads CASSYYREPATDTQYF. The CDR3 coding sequence is TGTGCCAGCAGTTACTACCGGGAGCCAGCCACAGATACGCAGTATTTT. This rearrangement joins TRBV6-5 to TRBJ2-3; D possibly corresponds to TRBD2 (6 bases). V lost 1 base to trimming and J lost 2 bases, with 13 bases between them. Germline lookup yields CDR1 MNHEY and CDR2 SVGAGI. This CDR3 has 16 amino acids.

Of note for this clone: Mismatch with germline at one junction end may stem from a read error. The CDR3 here is CASSPRAGVGQPQHF. The CDR3 DNA follows: TGTGCCAGCTCCCCACGGGCCGGGGTGGGGCAGCCCCAGCATTTT. This chain links TRBV18 with TRBJ1-5, with D hard to call. This CDR3 is 15 amino acids long. Germline CDR1 reads KGHSH; CDR2 reads LQKENI.

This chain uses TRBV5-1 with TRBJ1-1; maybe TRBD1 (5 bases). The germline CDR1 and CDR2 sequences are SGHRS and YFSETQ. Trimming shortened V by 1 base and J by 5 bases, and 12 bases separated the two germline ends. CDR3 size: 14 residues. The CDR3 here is CASSLQGRVTEAFF. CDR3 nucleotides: TGCGCCAGCAGCTTGCAGGGCAGGGTGACTGAAGCTTTCTTT.

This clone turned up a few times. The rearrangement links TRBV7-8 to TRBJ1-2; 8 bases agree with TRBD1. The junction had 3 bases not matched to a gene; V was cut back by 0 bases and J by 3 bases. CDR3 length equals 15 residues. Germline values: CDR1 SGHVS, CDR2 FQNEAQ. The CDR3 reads CASSLAQGADYGYTF. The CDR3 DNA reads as TGTGCCAGCAGCTTAGCCCAGGGGGCGGACTATGGCTACACCTTC.

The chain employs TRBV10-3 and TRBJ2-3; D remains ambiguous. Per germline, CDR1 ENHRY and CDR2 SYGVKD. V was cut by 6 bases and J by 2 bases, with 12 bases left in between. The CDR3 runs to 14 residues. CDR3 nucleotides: TGTGCCATCAGCCACAGCTCCACCACAGATACGCAGTATTTT. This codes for CAISHSSTTDTQYF.

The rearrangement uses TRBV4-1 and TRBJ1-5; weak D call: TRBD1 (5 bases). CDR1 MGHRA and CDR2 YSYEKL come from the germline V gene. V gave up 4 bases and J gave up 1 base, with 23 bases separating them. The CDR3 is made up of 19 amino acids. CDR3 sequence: CASSPLGVSAEWSNQPQHF. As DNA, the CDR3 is TGCGCCAGCAGCCCTTTGGGGGTTAGCGCCGAGTGGAGCAATCAGCCCCAGCATTTT.